A selection of T cell receptor beta chains follows, all from one sample in a study of T-cell memory formation after mild COVID-19. TCRdb re-called the 5' RACE reads through MiXCR, storing one row per CDR3 protein. The sample lists 350,000 to 450,000 distinct CDR3 sequences; 20% were seen once. Sequencing was done on a sample of PBMCs or a T cell subset sorted from them (not recorded which). Every receptor here comes from an adult woman who had mild COVID-19 (a few samples of this study predate the infection). Cell type and time point are not known. CDR3s include the opening cysteine and the closing phenylalanine or tryptophan. Fields, in order: clone size, J gene, D gene, V gene, CDR3 protein, CDR3 DNA. D genes are given only for firm matches. The size entry is marked missing in some rows and otherwise reads once, few, many or a size class.

abundance: few; j_gene: TRBJ2-7; d_gene: NA; v_gene: TRBV5-5; CDR3aa: CASSLVHSSYEQYF; CDR3nt: TGTGCCAGCAGCTTGGTTCACAGCTCCTACGAGCAGTACTTC
abundance: NA; j_gene: TRBJ2-7; d_gene: NA; v_gene: TRBV18; CDR3aa: CASSLGWDRAYEQYF; CDR3nt: TGTGCCAGCTCCCTTGGCTGGGACCGTGCCTACGAGCAGTACTTC
abundance: many; j_gene: TRBJ2-7; d_gene: TRBD2; v_gene: TRBV3-1; CDR3aa: CASSFVRGGVYEQYF; CDR3nt: TGTGCCAGCAGCTTCGTGCGGGGGGGCGTGTACGAGCAGTACTTC
abundance: many; j_gene: TRBJ2-1; d_gene: TRBD1; v_gene: TRBV5-1; CDR3aa: CASSLDGTENYNEQFF; CDR3nt: TGCGCCAGCAGCTTGGACGGGACAGAAAACTACAATGAGCAGTTCTTC
abundance: few; j_gene: TRBJ2-7; d_gene: TRBD2; v_gene: TRBV18; CDR3aa: CASSPATSGKYEQYF; CDR3nt: TGTGCCAGCTCACCAGCGACTAGCGGGAAGTACGAGCAGTACTTC
abundance: NA; j_gene: TRBJ2-7; d_gene: TRBD1; v_gene: TRBV7-2; CDR3aa: CASSILRGRDEQYF; CDR3nt: TGTGCCAGCAGCATACTCAGGGGGCGGGACGAGCAGTACTTC
abundance: few; j_gene: TRBJ1-6; d_gene: NA; v_gene: TRBV6-6; CDR3aa: CASSPKGESPLHF; CDR3nt: TGTGCCAGCAGCCCTAAAGGGGAATCACCCCTCCACTTT
abundance: many; j_gene: TRBJ1-5; d_gene: NA; v_gene: TRBV7-8; CDR3aa: CASSSQAGTYQPQHF; CDR3nt: TGTGCCAGCAGCTCGCAGGCAGGCACCTATCAGCCCCAGCATTTT
abundance: NA; j_gene: TRBJ2-5; d_gene: NA; v_gene: TRBV4-3; CDR3aa: CASSHLQGETQYF; CDR3nt: TGCGCCAGCAGCCATTTGCAAGGAGAGACCCAGTACTTC
abundance: many; j_gene: TRBJ2-5; d_gene: TRBD1; v_gene: TRBV5-1; CDR3aa: CASSPGQTQETQYF; CDR3nt: TGCGCCAGCAGCCCGGGACAGACACAAGAGACCCAGTACTTC
abundance: few; j_gene: TRBJ1-2; d_gene: TRBD1; v_gene: TRBV10-3; CDR3aa: CAISGDSLYGYTF; CDR3nt: TGTGCCATCAGTGGGGACAGCCTCTATGGCTACACCTTC
abundance: NA; j_gene: TRBJ2-3; d_gene: NA; v_gene: TRBV4-3; CDR3aa: CASSLDWISTDTQYF; CDR3nt: TGCGCCAGCAGCCTGGACTGGATCAGCACAGATACGCAGTATTTT
abundance: NA; j_gene: TRBJ2-3; d_gene: TRBD2; v_gene: TRBV9; CDR3aa: CASSVFAKKGTSGIADTQYF; CDR3nt: TGTGCCAGCAGCGTATTCGCAAAGAAAGGGACTAGCGGGATAGCAGATACGCAGTATTTT
abundance: few; j_gene: TRBJ1-5; d_gene: NA; v_gene: TRBV7-2; CDR3aa: CASSLAVHQPQHF; CDR3nt: TGTGCCAGCAGCTTAGCGGTTCATCAGCCCCAGCATTTT
abundance: few; j_gene: TRBJ1-5; d_gene: TRBD1; v_gene: TRBV25-1; CDR3aa: CASSRQGDQPQHF; CDR3nt: TGTGCCAGCAGTAGACAGGGGGATCAGCCCCAGCATTTT
abundance: NA; j_gene: TRBJ2-3; d_gene: NA; v_gene: TRBV24-1; CDR3aa: CATSDLGENTQYF; CDR3nt: TGTGCCACCAGTGATTTAGGAGAGAATACGCAGTATTTT
abundance: few; j_gene: TRBJ2-3; d_gene: NA; v_gene: TRBV30; CDR3aa: CAWLAADTQYF; CDR3nt: TGTGCCTGGTTAGCGGCAGATACGCAGTATTTT
abundance: NA; j_gene: TRBJ2-5; d_gene: NA; v_gene: TRBV4-1; CDR3aa: CASSQVGLLETQYF; CDR3nt: TGCGCCAGCAGCCAAGTCGGTCTATTGGAGACCCAGTACTTC
abundance: NA; j_gene: TRBJ1-2; d_gene: NA; v_gene: TRBV30; CDR3aa: CAWGIGLGYTF; CDR3nt: TGTGCCTGGGGAATCGGACTCGGCTACACCTTC
abundance: few; j_gene: TRBJ2-2; d_gene: NA; v_gene: TRBV15; CDR3aa: CATSRPSGGGELFF; CDR3nt: TGTGCCACCAGCAGACCCTCGGGCGGGGGGGAGCTGTTTTTT
abundance: NA; j_gene: TRBJ1-4; d_gene: NA; v_gene: TRBV5-5; CDR3aa: CASSDVGSNEKLFF; CDR3nt: TGTGCCAGCAGCGACGTGGGGTCTAATGAAAAACTGTTTTTT
abundance: few; j_gene: TRBJ2-7; d_gene: NA; v_gene: TRBV24-1; CDR3aa: CATSDSWGTYEQYF; CDR3nt: TGTGCCACCAGTGATTCATGGGGAACCTACGAGCAGTACTTC
abundance: NA; j_gene: TRBJ2-5; d_gene: TRBD2; v_gene: TRBV2; CDR3aa: CASSGVTSWRTQYF; CDR3nt: TGTGCCAGCAGTGGAGTGACTAGCTGGAGGACCCAGTACTTC
abundance: NA; j_gene: TRBJ1-1; d_gene: NA; v_gene: TRBV5-6; CDR3aa: CASSGGQSEAFF; CDR3nt: TGTGCCAGCAGCGGCGGACAGAGCGAAGCTTTCTTT
abundance: NA; j_gene: TRBJ1-5; d_gene: NA; v_gene: TRBV6-1; CDR3aa: CASSEADGRNQPQHF; CDR3nt: TGTGCCAGCAGTGAAGCGGATGGGCGTAATCAGCCCCAGCATTTT
abundance: NA; j_gene: TRBJ1-5; d_gene: TRBD1; v_gene: TRBV2; CDR3aa: CASRAGQGAINQPQHF; CDR3nt: TGTGCCAGCAGGGCCGGACAGGGGGCTATCAATCAGCCCCAGCATTTT
abundance: few; j_gene: TRBJ2-3; d_gene: NA; v_gene: TRBV7-8; CDR3aa: CASSLDLADTQYF; CDR3nt: TGTGCCAGCAGCTTAGATTTAGCAGATACGCAGTATTTT
abundance: NA; j_gene: TRBJ1-2; d_gene: NA; v_gene: TRBV7-2; CDR3aa: CASSVLYRAWGYTF; CDR3nt: TGTGCCAGCAGCGTACTGTACAGGGCGTGGGGCTACACCTTC
abundance: NA; j_gene: TRBJ2-1; d_gene: NA; v_gene: TRBV20-1; CDR3aa: CSATRTEDKFF; CDR3nt: TGCAGTGCGACTAGGACAGAAGATAAGTTCTTC
abundance: NA; j_gene: TRBJ2-1; d_gene: TRBD2; v_gene: TRBV12-3/TRBV12-4; CDR3aa: CASRQGLAGDNEQFF; CDR3nt: TGTGCCAGCAGGCAGGGACTAGCGGGAGACAATGAGCAGTTCTTC
abundance: NA; j_gene: TRBJ1-1; d_gene: TRBD1; v_gene: TRBV18; CDR3aa: CASSLGQGALDTEAFF; CDR3nt: TGTGCCAGCTCCCTAGGACAGGGGGCGCTGGACACTGAAGCTTTCTTT
abundance: NA; j_gene: TRBJ2-7; d_gene: NA; v_gene: TRBV5-5; CDR3aa: CASSLVFRLASSYEQYF; CDR3nt: TGTGCCAGCAGCTTAGTGTTCAGGCTAGCTAGTTCCTACGAGCAGTACTTC
abundance: few; j_gene: TRBJ2-7; d_gene: NA; v_gene: TRBV3-1; CDR3aa: CASSQSGGTYEQYF; CDR3nt: TGTGCCAGCAGCCAATCAGGGGGGACCTACGAGCAGTACTTC
abundance: few; j_gene: TRBJ2-1; d_gene: NA; v_gene: TRBV29-1; CDR3aa: CSVAQPGDEQFF; CDR3nt: TGCAGCGTTGCCCAACCGGGTGATGAGCAGTTCTTC
abundance: few; j_gene: TRBJ1-1; d_gene: NA; v_gene: TRBV10-3; CDR3aa: CAISGMENTEAFF; CDR3nt: TGTGCCATCAGTGGCATGGAGAACACTGAAGCTTTCTTT
abundance: NA; j_gene: TRBJ2-2; d_gene: NA; v_gene: TRBV4-1; CDR3aa: CASSQKAGELFF; CDR3nt: TGCGCCAGCAGCCAAAAGGCCGGGGAGCTGTTTTTT
abundance: NA; j_gene: TRBJ2-7; d_gene: NA; v_gene: TRBV5-1; CDR3aa: CASRPSGTGTYEQYF; CDR3nt: TGCGCCAGCAGGCCCTCAGGGACGGGGACCTACGAGCAGTACTTC
abundance: once; j_gene: TRBJ1-1; d_gene: NA; v_gene: TRBV20-1; CDR3aa: CSARPPDGGNTEAFF; CDR3nt: TGCAGTGCTAGGCCCCCGGACGGAGGGAACACTGAAGCTTTCTTT